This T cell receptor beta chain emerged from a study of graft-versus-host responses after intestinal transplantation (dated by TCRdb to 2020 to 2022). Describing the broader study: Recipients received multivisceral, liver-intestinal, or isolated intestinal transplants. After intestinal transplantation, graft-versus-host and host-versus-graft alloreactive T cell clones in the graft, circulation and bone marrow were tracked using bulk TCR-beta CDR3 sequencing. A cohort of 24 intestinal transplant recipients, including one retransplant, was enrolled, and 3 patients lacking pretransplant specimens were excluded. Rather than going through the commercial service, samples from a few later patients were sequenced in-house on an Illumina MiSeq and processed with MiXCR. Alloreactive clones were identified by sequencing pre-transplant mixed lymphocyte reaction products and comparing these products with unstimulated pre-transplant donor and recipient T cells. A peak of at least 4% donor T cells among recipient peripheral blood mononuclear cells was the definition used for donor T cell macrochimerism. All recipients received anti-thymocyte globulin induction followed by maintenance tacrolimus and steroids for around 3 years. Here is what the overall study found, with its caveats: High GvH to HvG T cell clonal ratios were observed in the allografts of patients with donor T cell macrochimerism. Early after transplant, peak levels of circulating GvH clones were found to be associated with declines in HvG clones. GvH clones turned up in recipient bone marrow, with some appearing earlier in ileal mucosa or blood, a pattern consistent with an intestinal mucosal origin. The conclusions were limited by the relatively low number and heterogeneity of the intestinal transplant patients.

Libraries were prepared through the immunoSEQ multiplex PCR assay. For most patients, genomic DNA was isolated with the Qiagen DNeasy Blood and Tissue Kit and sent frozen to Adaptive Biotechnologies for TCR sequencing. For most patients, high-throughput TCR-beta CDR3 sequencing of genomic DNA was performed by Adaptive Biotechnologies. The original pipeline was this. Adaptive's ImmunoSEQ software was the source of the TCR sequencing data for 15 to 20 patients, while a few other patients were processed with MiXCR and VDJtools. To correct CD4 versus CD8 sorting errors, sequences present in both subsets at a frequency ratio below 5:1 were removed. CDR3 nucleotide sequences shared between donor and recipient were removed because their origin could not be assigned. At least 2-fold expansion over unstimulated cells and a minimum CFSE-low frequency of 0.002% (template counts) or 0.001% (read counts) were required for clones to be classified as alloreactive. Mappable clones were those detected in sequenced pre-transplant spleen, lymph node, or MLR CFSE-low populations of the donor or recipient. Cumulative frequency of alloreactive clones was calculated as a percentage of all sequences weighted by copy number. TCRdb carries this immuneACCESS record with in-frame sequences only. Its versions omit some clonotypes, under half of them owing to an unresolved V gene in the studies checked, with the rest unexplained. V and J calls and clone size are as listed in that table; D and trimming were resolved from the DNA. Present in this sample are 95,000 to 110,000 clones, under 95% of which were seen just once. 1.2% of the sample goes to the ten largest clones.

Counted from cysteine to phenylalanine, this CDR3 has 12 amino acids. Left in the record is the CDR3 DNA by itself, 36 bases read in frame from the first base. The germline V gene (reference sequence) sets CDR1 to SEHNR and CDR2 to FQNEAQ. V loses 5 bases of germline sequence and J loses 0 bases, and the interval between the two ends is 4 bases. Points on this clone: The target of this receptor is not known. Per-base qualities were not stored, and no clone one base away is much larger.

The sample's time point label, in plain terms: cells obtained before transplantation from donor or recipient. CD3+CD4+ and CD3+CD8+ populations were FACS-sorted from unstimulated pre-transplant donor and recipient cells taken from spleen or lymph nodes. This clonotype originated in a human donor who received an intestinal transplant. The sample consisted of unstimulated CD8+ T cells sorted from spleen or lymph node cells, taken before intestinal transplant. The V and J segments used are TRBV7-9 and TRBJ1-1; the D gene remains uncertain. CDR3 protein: CASSRLNTEAFF. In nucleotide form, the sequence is TGTGCCAGCAGCCGACTGAACACTGAAGCTTTCTTT. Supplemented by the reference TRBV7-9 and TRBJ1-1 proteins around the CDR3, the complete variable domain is DTGVSQNPRHKITKRGQNVTFRCDPISEHNRLYWYRQTLGQGPEFLTYFQNEAQLEKSRLLSDRFSAERPKGSFSTLEIQRTEQGDSAMYLCASSRLNTEAFFGQGTRLTVV.